Listed here is a single T cell receptor beta chain. This sample is drawn from a study of shared clonotypes between healthy human individuals. Overall study: The cohort comprised a couple of women and a few men. Their ages spanned 18 to 49 years.

The CDR3 loop spans 12 amino acids. Germline V gene lookup returns CDR1 SGDLS and CDR2 YYNGEE. V gave up 5 bases and J gave up 4 bases, with 9 bases separating them. Donors were healthy HIV-negative adults without recently reported acute infections or vaccinations. TCRdb's table, derived via immunoSEQ multiplex PCR, lists solely in-frame clones and lacks some. Found here are millions of clones, 90% to 95% of them singletons; the top ten hold under 0.45%. This rearrangement joins TRBV9 to TRBJ1-1; no clear D gene. Sequenced material: naive CD4+ T cells from PBMCs. Indicated subset: CD45RA+ positively selected. The clonotype comes from a young man in good health. Some clones in this sample may be carry-over from other donors' samples. The CDR3 loop reads CASSPPVTEAFF. The CDR3 bases are TGTGCCAGCAGTCCCCCTGTCACTGAAGCTTTCTTT.